The clone carrying this T cell receptor (beta chain) was recorded at least ten times. Its antigen is still unknown. What was amplified from RNA transcripts were TCR beta CDR3 regions. The TCR CDR3 was amplified in a first-round RT-PCR using the HTBI primer set. Each CDR3 protein gets one entry after TCRdb re-called the multiplex PCR reads with MiXCR. The table has 110,000 to 150,000 distinct CDR3 sequences, approximately 20% seen once. This sample was included in a study of T cells in Graves' hyperthyroidism and ophthalmopathy. V shed 6 bases and J shed 10 bases, with 13 bases lying between them. The CDR3 loop spans 12 amino acids. Investigators excluded patients with uncontrolled infection, other autoimmune disease, pregnancy or lactation. Findings and caveats of the study: The authors' 13 V-J model separated ophthalmopathy from stable hyperthyroidism.

The receptor's source is a woman aged 45-59 years with Graves' hyperthyroidism that later progressed to Graves' ophthalmopathy. Material for sequencing was blood. The chain employs TRBV12-3 or TRBV12-4 and TRBJ2-1; the D gene is possibly TRBD1 (6 bases). The CDR3 bases are TGTGCCAGCAGATTTCTTAGGGGGGAGCAGTTCTTC. Encoded protein: CASRFLRGEQFF.